This entry lists 21 T cell receptor beta chains sequenced from one sample in a study of T and B cells in COVID-19 patients. TRB rearrangements were amplified by multiplex PCR with BIOMED2 TRB-A/B primers. Each CDR3 protein is one row after TCRdb ran MiXCR on the multiplex PCR reads. The sample lists 20,000 to 30,000 distinct CDR3 sequences, approximately 29% occurring once. TRB was amplified from about 250-500 ng of blood genomic DNA. Sequenced input: blood. The receptors come from a human donor who had recovered from COVID-19.

This clonotype is medium-sized within its sample. The rearrangement uses TRBV29-1 and TRBJ2-1; D is possibly TRBD1 (5 bases). The CDR3 is made up of 11 amino acids. The V end was cut by 8 bases, the J end by 6 bases, with 11 bases between. In germline, CDR1 is SQVTM, CDR2 ANQGSEA. The CDR3 loop is CSPLQGNEQFF. Here the CDR3 DNA reads TGCAGCCCCCTCCAGGGCAATGAGCAGTTCTTC.

The chain employs TRBV14 and TRBJ2-3, with D tentatively TRBD2 (5 bases). The CDR3 totals 14 residues. With 0 bases removed from V and 3 bases from J, the gap between germline ends came to 7 bases. Germline-derived CDR1 and CDR2 are SGHDN and FVKESK. DNA of the CDR3: TGTGCCAGCAGCCAAGAGCCGGGAACAGATACGCAGTATTTT. The encoded protein is CASSQEPGTDTQYF.

The chain is built from TRBV6-4 and TRBJ2-7, with a possible D match to TRBD1 (5 bases). This CDR3 spans 11 amino acids. Trimming stripped 7 bases from V and 7 bases from J, with 11 bases between. The V gene's germline CDR1 is MRHNA and CDR2 SNTAGT. The chain's CDR3 is CASIQRGEQYF. DNA of the CDR3: TGTGCCAGCATTCAAAGGGGAGAGCAGTACTTC.

This clonotype turned up a few times. The chain carries TRBV24-1 and TRBJ1-1; D uncertain. The V gene's germline CDR1 is KGHDR and CDR2 SFDVKD. V was pared by 5 bases and J by 3 bases, with 9 bases between. The CDR3 contains 13 residues. The CDR3 region is CATSAYKDTEAFF. CDR3 sequence (DNA): TGTGCCACCAGTGCTTACAAGGACACTGAAGCTTTCTTT.

This clonotype was seen many times. The chain combines TRBV19 with TRBJ1-2; 8 positions match TRBD1. Germline V gene lookup returns CDR1 LNHDA and CDR2 SQIVND (reference sequence). This CDR3 is built from 14 residues. V lost 4 bases to trimming and J lost 4 bases; unmatched junction nucleotides: 5. The CDR3 sequence: CASSTQGEGYGYTF. The CDR3 nucleotides read TGTGCCAGTAGTACACAGGGGGAAGGCTATGGCTACACCTTC. Filled out from reference TRBV19 and TRBJ1-2, the complete variable domain reads DGGITQSPKYLFRKEGQNVTLSCEQNLNHDAMYWYRQDPGQGLRLIYYSQIVNDFQKGDIAEGYSVSREKKESFPLTVTSAQKNPTAFYLCASSTQGEGYGYTFGSGTRLTVV.

This clonotype was counted many times. The chain joins TRBV19 to TRBJ2-7, with a possible D match to TRBD2 (5 bases). The V end lost 5 bases, the J end lost 1 base, and 15 bases lay between the germline ends. There are 15 residues in the CDR3. Germline V gene lookup returns CDR1 LNHDA and CDR2 SQIVND (reference sequence). The CDR3 loop is CASSPQPDSSYEQYF. DNA for the CDR3: TGTGCCAGTAGTCCCCAACCGGACTCTTCCTACGAGCAGTACTTC.

This clonotype was counted a few times. The V gene is TRBV20-1, the J gene TRBJ1-4; D possibly corresponds to TRBD1 (5 bases). The germline V and J ends were trimmed by 5 bases and 6 bases, with 16 bases remaining between them. The CDR3 loop spans 14 amino acids. Germline CDR1 DFQATT, CDR2 SNEGSKA (reference sequence). The CDR3 here is CSAFQGGGDEKLFF. CDR3 coding DNA: TGCAGTGCTTTCCAGGGTGGAGGCGATGAAAAACTGTTTTTT.

The genes are TRBV11-1 and TRBJ2-1, with 16 bases that match TRBD2. Germline V lookup: CDR1 SGHAT, CDR2 FQDESV (reference sequence). The CDR3 runs 14 residues. Unmatched junction bases numbered 3, after V lost 5 bases and J lost 11 bases. The CDR3 DNA reads as TGTGCCAGCAGCGCGGGACTAGCGGGAGGGCAGCAGTTCTTC. Translation: CASSAGLAGGQQFF.

J is TRBJ1-4 and V is TRBV5-6, with 7 bases aligning to TRBD1. Germline assignment: CDR1 SGHDT and CDR2 YYEEEE. Trimming at V came to 0 bases and at J to 6 bases, leaving 2 bases not matched to a gene. The CDR3 has 14 residues. CDR3 region: CASSLGQGYEKLFF. The CDR3 DNA follows: TGTGCCAGCAGCTTGGGACAGGGATATGAAAAACTGTTTTTT.

The chain uses TRBV6-5 and TRBJ1-5; 8 bases fit TRBD1. The ends lost 6 bases at V and 0 bases at J; junction bases unmatched: 4. The length of the CDR3 is 15 residues. CDR1 is MNHEY, CDR2 SVGAGI, per germline. The CDR3: CASREQGDSNQPQHF. The CDR3 DNA sequence: TGTGCCAGCAGGGAACAGGGGGATAGCAATCAGCCCCAGCATTTT.

The table lists this clonotype with a few counts. This chain uses TRBV27 with TRBJ2-5; D uncertain. The germline V and J ends were trimmed by 3 bases and 2 bases, with 13 bases remaining between them. The CDR3 consists of 15 residues. The germline V gene has CDR1 MNHEY and CDR2 SMNVEV (reference sequence). The CDR3 DNA sequence: TGTGCCAGCAGTTTTCCTGCGGAGCCACAAGAGACCCAGTACTTC. This gives the protein CASSFPAEPQETQYF.

The V and J genes are TRBV20-1 and TRBJ2-1, with TRBD2 as a possible D gene (6 bases). This CDR3 comprises 14 residues. CDR1 is DFQATT, CDR2 SNEGSKA, per germline (reference sequence). Trimming cost V 5 bases and J 2 bases, with 13 bases left between them. The CDR3 here is CSAPRLETYNEQFF. In nucleotides, the CDR3 is TGCAGTGCTCCTAGACTAGAAACCTACAATGAGCAGTTCTTC.

There are many counts of this clonotype. The chain carries TRBV6-5 and TRBJ2-1; perhaps TRBD2 as D (6 bases). The CDR3 length is 15 residues. Trimming cost V 3 bases and J 2 bases, with 11 bases left between them. Germline V gene data show CDR1 as MNHEY and CDR2 as SVGAGI. The CDR3 here is CASSYGGAPYNEQFF. CDR3 coding DNA: TGTGCCAGCAGTTATGGAGGGGCCCCCTACAATGAGCAGTTCTTC.

As for this clonotype: A read error may produce the germline difference seen at one junction end. This chain joins TRBV28 and TRBJ2-3; 9 bases match TRBD2. The CDR3 covers 16 residues. Germline CDR1 and CDR2: MDHEN and SYDVKM. The CDR3 DNA follows: TGTGCCAGCAATTTAGGAGCGGGAGGTACGACAGATACGCAGTATTTT. It is translated as CASNLGAGGTTDTQYF.

The chain is built from TRBV21-1 and TRBJ2-3; the table's D gene call, TRBD1, was not cross checked with the DNA. TRBV21-1 is described as a pseudogene. CDR3 length: 15 amino acids. The CDR3 DNA reads as TGTGCCAGCAGGACAGGACAGGGCTGCACAGATACGCAGTATTTT. Translation: CASRTGQGCTDTQYF.

This clonotype turned up a few times. This chain links TRBV7-2 with TRBJ1-2; D uncertain. The CDR3 totals 13 residues. The V and J ends lost 3 bases and 2 bases respectively, with 7 bases between them. Germline assignment: CDR1 SGHTA and CDR2 FQGNSA. The CDR3 DNA follows: TGTGCCAGCAGCTTTGAACGGAACTATGGCTACACCTTC. Protein sequence: CASSFERNYGYTF.

This clonotype was found many times. The V and J genes are TRBV15 and TRBJ2-5; either TRBD1 or TRBD2 may fit D (7 bases each). This CDR3 comprises 14 residues. V was pared by 5 bases and J by 5 bases, with 15 bases between. Germline CDR1 LNHNV, CDR2 YYDKDF (reference sequence). The CDR3 sequence: CATSQGGMKETQYF. For the CDR3, the DNA is TGTGCCACCAGCCAGGGGGGGATGAAGGAGACCCAGTACTTC.

The rearrangement links TRBV30 to TRBJ2-7; 8 bases agree with TRBD2. The CDR3 contains 15 residues. V dropped 0 bases and J dropped 4; count of bases not matched to a gene: 8. The V gene's germline CDR1 is GTSNPN and CDR2 SVGIG (reference sequence). CDR3 nucleotide sequence: TGTGCCTGGAGTGTAAGGCTAGCGGGCTTTTACGAGCAGTACTTC. Translation gives CAWSVRLAGFYEQYF. The variable domain in full, completed from reference TRBV30 and TRBJ2-7, reads SQTIHQWPATLVQPVGSPLSLECTVEGTSNPNLYWYRQAAGRGLQLLFYSVGIGQISSEVPQNLSASRPQDRQFILSSKKLLLSDSGFYLCAWSVRLAGFYEQYFGPGTRLTVT.

Ten or more counts support this clonotype. This sequence joins TRBV6-5 and TRBJ2-7; 10 bases line up with TRBD1. The CDR3 spans 15 residues. The V and J ends lost 5 bases and 2 bases, in that order; junction bases with no gene match: 6. The germline V gene encodes CDR1 MNHEY and CDR2 SVGAGI. The CDR3 DNA follows: TGTGCCAGCAGTGCAGGGACAGGGGAACCCTACGAGCAGTACTTC. Its protein is CASSAGTGEPYEQYF.

This clonotype was seen a few times. This sequence joins TRBV5-6 and TRBJ2-1; tentatively, D is TRBD1 or TRBD2 (5 bases each). The V end was cut by 0 bases, the J end by 3 bases, with 13 bases between. CDR1 and CDR2 from the germline V gene are SGHDT and YYEEEE. The CDR3 sequence is 16 residues long. The CDR3 sequence is CASSLDGLGGYNEQFF. The CDR3 DNA reads as TGTGCCAGCAGCTTGGACGGACTTGGGGGCTACAATGAGCAGTTCTTC.

This clonotype was counted a few times. The V and J genes are TRBV11-1 and TRBJ2-7, with 13 bases that match TRBD2. J lost 4 bases, V lost 5 bases, and 5 bases had no gene match. This CDR3 has 15 amino acids. CDR1 and CDR2 (germline): SGHAT, FQDESV (reference sequence). CDR3 residues: CASSPGLAGVYEQYF. The CDR3 region has the DNA TGTGCCAGCAGCCCCGGACTAGCGGGAGTATACGAGCAGTACTTC.